This T cell receptor beta chain was retrieved from a study of spatial heterogeneity in lung cancer. TCRdb processed the 5' RACE reads anew with MiXCR; each CDR3 protein has one entry. The data contain around 110,000 distinct CDR3 sequences, 9% to 15% of them seen just once; the ten biggest clones take up 15% to 20%. The CDR3 is made up of 15 amino acids. Germline V gene sequence: CDR1 SGHAT, CDR2 FQNNGV. Trimming stripped 2 bases from V and 0 bases from J, with 5 bases between. Time point noted: blood at routine non-recurrence follow-up after resection. Unsorted tumor, nontumor lung tissue or cryopreserved PBMC supplied the whole RNA. The table lists this clonotype with many counts.

The chain employs TRBV11-2 and TRBJ2-6; D is ambiguous. The sequence was collected from a male donor with early-stage non-small cell lung cancer. Specimen: PBMCs, collected at follow-up. Here the CDR3 reads CASSLSSSGANVLTF. CDR3 DNA sequence: TGTGCCAGCAGCTTAAGCTCCTCTGGGGCCAACGTCCTGACTTTC.